This T cell receptor (beta chain) was profiled in a study of graft-versus-host responses after intestinal transplantation. For the study at large: Grafts were multivisceral, liver-intestinal, or isolated intestinal. For approximately 3 years after anti-thymocyte globulin induction, all recipients took tacrolimus and steroids.

A word on this clone: Its antigen is still unknown. Other DNA sequences in this specimen translate into the identical CDR3.

Study outcomes and limitations: Recipient marrow held GvH clones, some first seen in ileum or blood. Allograft graft-versus-host to host-versus-graft clonal ratios ran high in patients with graft-donor T cell macrochimerism.

The repertoire was sequenced with immunoSEQ multiplex PCR; TCRdb's copy has only in-frame clones and lacks some. Of fewer than 120,000 clones in the sample, approximately 92% are singletons; the top ten hold around 0.55%. The TCR comes from a human donor who received an intestinal transplant. The input for sequencing was unstimulated CD8+ T cells sorted from spleen or lymph node cells, taken before intestinal transplant.

The CDR3 spells CASSQGGGYEQYF. The CDR3 DNA reads as TGCGCCAGCAGCCAAGGCGGGGGGTACGAGCAGTACTTC. The V call is TRBV4-1, the J call TRBJ2-7; 8 positions match TRBD2. V shed 1 base, J shed 4 bases, and the junction held 0 bases outside the gene matches. Germline V CDR1 and CDR2: MGHRA, YSYEKL. The CDR3 extends over 13 amino acids.